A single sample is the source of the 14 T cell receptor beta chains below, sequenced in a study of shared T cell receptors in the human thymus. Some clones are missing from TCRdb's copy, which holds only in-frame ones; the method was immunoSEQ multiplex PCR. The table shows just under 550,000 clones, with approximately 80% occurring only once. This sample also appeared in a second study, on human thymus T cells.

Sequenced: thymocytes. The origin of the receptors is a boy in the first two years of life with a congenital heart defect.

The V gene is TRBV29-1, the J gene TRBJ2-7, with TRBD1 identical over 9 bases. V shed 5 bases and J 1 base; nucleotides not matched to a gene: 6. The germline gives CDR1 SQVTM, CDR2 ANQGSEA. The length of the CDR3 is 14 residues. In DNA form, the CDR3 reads TGCAGCGTTTTGGACAGGGGTCTTTCCTACGAGCAGTACTTC. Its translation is CSVLDRGLSYEQYF.

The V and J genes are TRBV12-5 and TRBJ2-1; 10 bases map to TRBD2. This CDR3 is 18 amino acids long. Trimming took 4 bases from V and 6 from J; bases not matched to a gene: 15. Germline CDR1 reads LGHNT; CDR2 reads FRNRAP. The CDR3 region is CASGSLASGRGGGNEQFF. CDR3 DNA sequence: TGTGCTAGTGGTTCCCTGGCTAGCGGGAGAGGGGGGGGCAATGAGCAGTTCTTC.

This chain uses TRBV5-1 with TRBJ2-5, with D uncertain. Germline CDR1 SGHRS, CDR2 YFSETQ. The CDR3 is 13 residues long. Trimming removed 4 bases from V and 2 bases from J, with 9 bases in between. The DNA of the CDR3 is TGCGCCAGCAGCAGACACCTACAAGAGACCCAGTACTTC. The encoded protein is CASSRHLQETQYF.

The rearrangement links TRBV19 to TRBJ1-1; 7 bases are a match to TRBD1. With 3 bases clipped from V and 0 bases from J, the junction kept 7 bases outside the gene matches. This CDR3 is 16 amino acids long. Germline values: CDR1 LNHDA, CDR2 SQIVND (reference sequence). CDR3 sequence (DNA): TGTGCCAGTAGTATCATCTCGGACAGGCTGAACACTGAAGCTTTCTTT. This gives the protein CASSIISDRLNTEAFF.

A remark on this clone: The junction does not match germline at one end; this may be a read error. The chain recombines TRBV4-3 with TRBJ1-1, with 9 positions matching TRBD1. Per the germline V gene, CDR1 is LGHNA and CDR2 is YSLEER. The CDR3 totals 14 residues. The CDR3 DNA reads TGCGCCAGCAGCCAAGAAGAGGGTACAGGGGGCGCCCTCTTT. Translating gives CASSQEEGTGGALF.

CDR3 DNA: TGTGCCAGCAGTTTCCAACCTCTACATCAGCCCCAGCATTTT. This codes for CASSFQPLHQPQHF. The chain recombines TRBV27 with TRBJ1-5; D is ambiguous. CDR3 length equals 14 residues. Trimming stripped 3 bases from V and 5 bases from J, with 11 bases between. From germline, CDR1 is MNHEY and CDR2 SMNVEV (reference sequence).

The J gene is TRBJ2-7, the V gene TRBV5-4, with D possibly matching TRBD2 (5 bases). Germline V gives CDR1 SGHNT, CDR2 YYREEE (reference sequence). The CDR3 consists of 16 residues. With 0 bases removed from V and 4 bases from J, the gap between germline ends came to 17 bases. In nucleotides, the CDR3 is TGTGCCAGCAGCTTGGGAATGACCGGGATGTCGTACGAGCAGTACTTC. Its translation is CASSLGMTGMSYEQYF.

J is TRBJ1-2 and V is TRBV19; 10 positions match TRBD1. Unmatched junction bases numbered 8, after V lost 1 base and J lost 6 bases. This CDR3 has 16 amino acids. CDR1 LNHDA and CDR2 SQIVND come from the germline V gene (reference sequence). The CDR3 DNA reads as TGTGCCAGTAGTATAGTGGGACAGGGGATTGAGAATGGCTACACCTTC. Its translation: CASSIVGQGIENGYTF.

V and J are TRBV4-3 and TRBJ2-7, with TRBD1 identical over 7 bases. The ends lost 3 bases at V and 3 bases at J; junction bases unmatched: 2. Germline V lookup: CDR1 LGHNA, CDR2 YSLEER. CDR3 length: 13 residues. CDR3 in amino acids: CASSQRDSYEQYF. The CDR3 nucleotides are TGCGCCAGCAGCCAGAGGGACAGCTACGAGCAGTACTTC.

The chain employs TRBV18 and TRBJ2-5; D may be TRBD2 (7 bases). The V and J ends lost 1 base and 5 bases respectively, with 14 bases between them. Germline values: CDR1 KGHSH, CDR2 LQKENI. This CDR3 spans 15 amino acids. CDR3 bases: TGTGCCAGCTCACCACTGGCCGCGGGGGCGGAGACCCAGTACTTC. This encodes CASSPLAAGAETQYF.

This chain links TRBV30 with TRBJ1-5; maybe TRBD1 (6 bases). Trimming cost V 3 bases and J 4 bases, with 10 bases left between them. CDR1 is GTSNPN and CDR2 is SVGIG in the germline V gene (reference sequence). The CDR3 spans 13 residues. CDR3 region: CAWSRTENQPQHF. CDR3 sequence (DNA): TGTGCCTGGAGCCGGACAGAAAATCAGCCCCAGCATTTT.

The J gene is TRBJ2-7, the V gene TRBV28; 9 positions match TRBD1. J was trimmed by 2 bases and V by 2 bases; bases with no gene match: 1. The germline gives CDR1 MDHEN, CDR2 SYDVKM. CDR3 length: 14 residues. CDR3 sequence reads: CASSLTGGAYEQYF. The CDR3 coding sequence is TGTGCCAGCAGTTTAACAGGGGGCGCCTACGAGCAGTACTTC. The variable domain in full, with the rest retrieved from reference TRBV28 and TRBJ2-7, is DVKVTQSSRYLVKRTGEKVFLECVQDMDHENMFWYRQDPGLGLRLIYFSYDVKMKEKGDIPEGYSVSREKKERFSLILESASTNQTSMYLCASSLTGGAYEQYFGPGTRLTVT.

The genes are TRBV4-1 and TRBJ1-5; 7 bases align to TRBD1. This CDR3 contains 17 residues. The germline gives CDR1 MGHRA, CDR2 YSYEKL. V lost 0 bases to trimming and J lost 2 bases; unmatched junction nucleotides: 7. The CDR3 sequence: CASSQDAGDRGNQPQHF. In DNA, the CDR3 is TGCGCCAGCAGCCAAGATGCTGGGGACAGAGGCAATCAGCCCCAGCATTTT.

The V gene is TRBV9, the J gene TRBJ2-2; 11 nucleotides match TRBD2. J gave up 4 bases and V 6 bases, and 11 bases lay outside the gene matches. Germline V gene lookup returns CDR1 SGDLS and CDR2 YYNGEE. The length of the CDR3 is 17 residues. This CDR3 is CASNKRGLAEITGELFF. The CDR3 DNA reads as TGTGCCAGCAACAAGAGGGGACTAGCGGAGATCACCGGGGAGCTGTTTTTT.